The next 25 T cell receptor beta chains were all read from a single sample in a study of T cells in localized non-small cell lung cancer. Clones were sequenced by immunoSEQ multiplex PCR, and TCRdb holds only the in-frame ones, with some missing. The sample records around 19,000 clones, more than 75% being singletons. The starting material was PBMCs, obtained before any cancer treatment. Receptor source: a man between 40 and 75 years old with stage II squamous cell lung carcinoma.

On this clone itself: At one end the junction does not follow the germline gene, possibly because of a read error. The DNA of the CDR3 is TGTGCCGGCAGCGGAGCCGCCCAAGAGACCCAGTACTTC. Amino acid sequence: CAGSGAAQETQYF. The V and J genes are TRBV2 and TRBJ2-5, with D tentatively TRBD2 (5 bases). The CDR3 covers 13 residues. Germline V lookup: CDR1 SNHLY, CDR2 FYNNEI.

This clone is a singleton in its sample. The V and J genes are TRBV5-1 and TRBJ2-4; D not resolved. V dropped 0 bases and J dropped 6 bases, with 13 bases sitting between them. The CDR3 covers 15 residues. Germline V CDR1 and CDR2: SGHRS, YFSETQ. CDR3 bases: TGCGCCAGCAGCTTGGATTCCAGCGCTATAAACATTCAGTACTTC. Translating it yields CASSLDSSAINIQYF.

V is TRBV5-1 and J is TRBJ2-1, with 9 bases fitting TRBD2. This CDR3 spans 18 amino acids. Germline V gene sequence: CDR1 SGHRS, CDR2 YFSETQ. With 0 bases clipped from V and 5 bases from J, the junction kept 12 bases outside the gene matches. The CDR3 reads CASSLDRAGGLINNEQFF. CDR3 coding DNA: TGCGCCAGCAGCTTGGACCGAGCGGGGGGCCTAATAAACAATGAGCAGTTCTTC. Combining the CDR3 with reference TRBV5-1 and TRBJ2-1 gives the whole variable domain KAGVTQTPRYLIKTRGQQVTLSCSPISGHRSVSWYQQTPGQGLQFLFEYFSETQRNKGNFPGRFSGRQFSNSRSEMNVSTLELGDSALYLCASSLDRAGGLINNEQFFGPGTRLTVL.

The rearrangement links TRBV7-9 to TRBJ1-2; tentatively, D is TRBD1 (6 bases). V lost 6 bases and J 7 bases, leaving 12 bases between the germline ends. Germline assignment: CDR1 SEHNR and CDR2 FQNEAQ (reference sequence). CDR3 size: 12 residues. The DNA for the CDR3 is TGTGCCAGCAGTAGAGGGGGTGGTGGCTACACCTTC. It codes for CASSRGGGGYTF.

The chain is built from TRBV19 and TRBJ1-1; possible D gene TRBD1, 5 bases. This CDR3 has 14 amino acids. In germline, CDR1 is LNHDA, CDR2 SQIVND (reference sequence). Trimming shortened V by 5 bases and J by 3 bases, and 13 bases separated the two germline ends. In DNA form, the CDR3 reads TGTGCCAGTAGTCTACGACAGACGTACACTGAAGCTTTCTTT. Its protein product is CASSLRQTYTEAFF.

This chain uses TRBV29-1 with TRBJ1-4; no clear D gene. The CDR3 is 12 amino acids. Germline V lookup: CDR1 SQVTM, CDR2 ANQGSEA. Trimming removed 4 bases from V and 5 bases from J, with 8 bases in between. The CDR3 bases are TGCAGCGTTGGGGCAGGCAATGAAAAACTGTTTTTT. Its protein is CSVGAGNEKLFF.

This chain uses TRBV7-2 with TRBJ1-6; D call uncertain. Looked up from germline, CDR1 is SGHTA and CDR2 is FQGNSA. Trimming cost V 5 bases and J 7 bases, with 15 bases left between them. The CDR3 runs to 15 residues. The CDR3 sequence is CASSRGQVGNSPLHF. In DNA, the CDR3 is TGTGCCAGCAGCCGAGGGCAGGTGGGCAATTCACCCCTCCACTTT.

The V and J genes are TRBV5-1 and TRBJ1-2; D might be TRBD1 (6 bases). The CDR3 runs to 15 residues. The germline V gene has CDR1 SGHRS and CDR2 YFSETQ. Trimming removed 3 bases at V and 4 bases at J, with 16 bases between. The CDR3 DNA sequence: TGCGCCAGCAGCTCCACTCCGGGACAAAGCTATGGCTACACCTTC. Translating gives CASSSTPGQSYGYTF.

The chain carries TRBV9 and TRBJ1-2; 7 bases are a match to TRBD1. In germline, CDR1 is SGDLS, CDR2 YYNGEE. V gave up 6 bases and J gave up 7 bases; unmatched junction bases: 12. CDR3 length equals 14 residues. The CDR3 region has the DNA TGTGCCAGCACCTACTCCCGGGGACAGTCTGGCTACACCTTC. It translates to CASTYSRGQSGYTF. Looking up the rest from reference TRBV9 and TRBJ1-2 gives the full variable domain: DSGVTQTPKHLITATGQRVTLRCSPRSGDLSVYWYQQSLDQGLQFLIQYYNGEERAKGNILERFSAQQFPDLHSELNLSSLELGDSALYFCASTYSRGQSGYTFGSGTRLTVV.

The rearrangement uses TRBV19 and TRBJ2-5; TRBD2 might be the D (5 bases). Trimming removed 5 bases from V and 1 base from J, with 14 bases in between. CDR1 is LNHDA and CDR2 is SQIVND in the germline V gene (reference sequence). The CDR3 length is 15 residues. This CDR3 is CASSLYTSGQETQYF. The CDR3, as DNA: TGTGCCAGTAGTCTATACACAAGCGGCCAAGAGACCCAGTACTTC.

The sample holds a few counts of this clone. The rearrangement joins TRBV2 to TRBJ1-6; D is possibly TRBD1 (5 bases). Between the trimmed V and J ends, which lost 8 bases and 5 bases, there was a span of 16 bases. Germline V CDR1 and CDR2: SNHLY, FYNNEI. The CDR3 covers 15 residues. The CDR3 region is CASRAGTVNNSPLHF. CDR3 nucleotide sequence: TGTGCCAGCCGAGCCGGGACGGTTAATAATTCACCCCTCCACTTT.

This chain links TRBV30 with TRBJ2-7; no definite D call. The CDR3 has 13 residues. The ends were cut back, 0 bases at V and 9 bases at J, with 15 bases in the middle. The germline V gene encodes CDR1 GTSNPN and CDR2 SVGIG (reference sequence). The CDR3 DNA is TGTGCCTGGAGTGTAGGGAACAGACGAGGGCAGTACTTC. Its translation is CAWSVGNRRGQYF. The full variable domain, rest sourced from reference TRBV30 and TRBJ2-7, is SQTIHQWPATLVQPVGSPLSLECTVEGTSNPNLYWYRQAAGRGLQLLFYSVGIGQISSEVPQNLSASRPQDRQFILSSKKLLLSDSGFYLCAWSVGNRRGQYFGPGTRLTVT.

This chain connects TRBV30 to TRBJ1-2; D gene uncertain. V shed 0 bases and J shed 3 bases, with 8 bases lying between them. The germline CDR1 and CDR2 sequences are GTSNPN and SVGIG (reference sequence). The CDR3 extends over 13 amino acids. CDR3 nucleotide sequence: TGTGCCTGGAGTGTAGGTCAATACTATGGCTACACCTTC. This translates into CAWSVGQYYGYTF. Looking up the rest from reference TRBV30 and TRBJ1-2 gives the full variable domain: SQTIHQWPATLVQPVGSPLSLECTVEGTSNPNLYWYRQAAGRGLQLLFYSVGIGQISSEVPQNLSASRPQDRQFILSSKKLLLSDSGFYLCAWSVGQYYGYTFGSGTRLTVV.

This clone is a singleton in its sample. The chain carries TRBV7-6 and TRBJ2-1, with D tentatively TRBD2 (5 bases). This CDR3 comprises 15 residues. CDR1 SGHVS and CDR2 FNYEAQ come from the germline V gene. V shed 5 bases and J shed 5 bases, with 16 bases lying between them. The CDR3 protein is CASSQEERLNNEQFF. CDR3 sequence (DNA): TGTGCCAGCAGCCAAGAGGAGCGGCTGAACAATGAGCAGTTCTTC.

The rearrangement uses TRBV6-5 and TRBJ2-7; D gene ambiguous. The CDR3 runs to 13 residues. The V gene's germline CDR1 is MNHEY and CDR2 SVGAGI. V was trimmed by 8 bases and J by 3 bases, leaving 14 bases between them. The CDR3 nucleotides are TGTGCCAGCTCCCAGACATTTCTCTACGAGCAGTACTTC. This gives the protein CASSQTFLYEQYF.

The table lists this clone with a count of one. The V gene is TRBV4-3, the J gene TRBJ1-1; possibly TRBD1 for D (5 bases). The CDR3 runs to 17 residues. CDR1 is LGHNA and CDR2 is YSLEER in the germline V gene. The ends were cut back, 5 bases at V and 4 bases at J, with 23 bases in the middle. CDR3 nucleotide sequence: TGCGCCAGCAGCTTCAAGATCGGATGGGGGGTGGGCACTGAAGCTTTCTTT. Its protein product is CASSFKIGWGVGTEAFF.

J is TRBJ2-5 and V is TRBV29-1, with 7 bases that match TRBD1. The germline CDR1 and CDR2 sequences are SQVTM and ANQGSEA. The V gene end was trimmed by 3 bases and the J gene end by 6 bases; junction bases not matched to a gene: 7. This CDR3 spans 13 amino acids. The chain's CDR3 is CSVEETGSQTQYF. The CDR3 DNA reads as TGCAGCGTTGAGGAGACAGGGAGTCAGACCCAGTACTTC.

The chain recombines TRBV5-4 with TRBJ1-3; D remains ambiguous. From germline, CDR1 is SGHNT and CDR2 YYREEE (reference sequence). Trimming took off 4 bases at V and 0 bases at J, with 14 bases between the two ends. This CDR3 contains 16 residues. The CDR3 protein is CASSAINVGSGNTIYF. CDR3 sequence (DNA): TGTGCCAGCAGCGCGATTAACGTGGGCTCTGGAAACACCATATATTTT.

The chain is built from TRBV9 and TRBJ1-2; D may be TRBD1 (6 bases). The germline V gene has CDR1 SGDLS and CDR2 YYNGEE. The length of the CDR3 is 14 residues. The V and J ends lost 3 bases and 4 bases respectively, with 13 bases between them. DNA for the CDR3: TGTGCCAGCAGCGGCATCGACAGGACCTATGGCTACACCTTC. As protein: CASSGIDRTYGYTF.

The chain has TRBV6-6 and TRBJ1-2, with no clear D. Germline CDR1 MNHNY, CDR2 SVGAGI (reference sequence). This CDR3 is 13 amino acids long. Trimming took 6 bases from V and 8 from J, leaving 16 bases between them. CDR3 sequence reads: CASRSSSLGGYTF. CDR3 sequence (DNA): TGTGCCAGCAGGAGCTCCTCCCTGGGGGGCTACACCTTC.

The chain combines TRBV9 with TRBJ1-5; 8 bases map to TRBD1. After removal of 3 bases from V and 1 base from J, the junction contained 3 bases not matched to a gene. The germline gives CDR1 SGDLS, CDR2 YYNGEE. This CDR3 spans 15 amino acids. The CDR3 bases are TGTGCCAGCAGCGCGACAGGGGACAGCAATCAGCCCCAGCATTTT. This codes for CASSATGDSNQPQHF.

The chain combines TRBV5-6 with TRBJ2-7; D is unresolved. The V end was cut by 4 bases, the J end by 5 bases, with 16 bases between. This CDR3 has 14 residues. The V gene's germline CDR1 is SGHDT and CDR2 YYEEEE. CDR3 nucleotides: TGTGCCAGCAGCACATCTGCCGGGTGGGACGAGCAGTACTTC. It translates to CASSTSAGWDEQYF.

This clone was picked up a small number of times. V gene TRBV14 combines with J gene TRBJ1-4; 7 bases line up with TRBD1. CDR3 length equals 16 residues. Germline V gene data show CDR1 as SGHDN and CDR2 as FVKESK. The trim removed 0 bases at V and 1 base at J, leaving 2 bases unmatched. The CDR3, as DNA: TGTGCCAGCAGCCAAGATCCAGGGGGAACTAATGAAAAACTGTTTTTT. It is translated as CASSQDPGGTNEKLFF.

The V gene is TRBV30, the J gene TRBJ1-1; 7 nucleotides line up with TRBD1. The CDR3 is 16 amino acids. After removal of 1 base from V and 0 bases from J, the junction contained 8 bases not matched to a gene. From germline, CDR1 is GTSNPN and CDR2 SVGIG (reference sequence). The CDR3 DNA follows: TGTGCCTGGAGTGGACAGGGCCCCATGGTGAACACTGAAGCTTTCTTT. Its protein product is CAWSGQGPMVNTEAFF.

V gene TRBV6-5 combines with J gene TRBJ1-5; D not resolved. Germline V lookup: CDR1 MNHEY, CDR2 SVGAGI. Trimming shortened V by 8 bases and J by 2 bases, and 10 bases separated the two germline ends. The CDR3 extends over 13 amino acids. In DNA, the CDR3 is TGTGCCAGCGGCAAAGGTGGCAATCAGCCCCAGCATTTT. It is translated as CASGKGGNQPQHF.